This T cell receptor (beta chain) was sequenced during a study of cytomegalovirus exposure and HLA in healthy donors. Across the study: Most genotyped donors, roughly 83% of 300 to 400, had Caucasian-associated genetic ancestry.

A multiplex PCR was run with 60 Vbeta primers and 13 Jbeta primers. The data were produced by immunoSEQ multiplex PCR, yet TCRdb's version contains in-frame clones alone and is incomplete. The sample has 100,000 to 150,000 clones, less than 90% seen once. Sequenced: PBMCs. The clonotype originates from a man aged 18 to 29 in good health and CMV-seropositive.

CDR3 sequence: CSVGGTGAFYEQYF. The CDR3, as DNA: TGCAGCGTTGGCGGGACAGGGGCTTTCTACGAGCAGTACTTC. This chain joins TRBV29-1 and TRBJ2-7, with 10 bases aligning to TRBD1. The germline CDR1 and CDR2 sequences are SQVTM and ANQGSEA. The CDR3 is 14 residues long. Unmatched junction bases numbered 6, after V lost 4 bases and J lost 3 bases.